This T cell receptor (beta chain) was profiled in a study of early T cells in non-severe SARS-CoV-2 infection (TCRdb year 2021). Turning to the overall study: Because TCR sequencing relied on bulk RNA taken from unsorted whole blood, pairing of alpha and beta chains was not possible. Study-wide findings and limitations: VDJdb matching was skewed toward anti-spike CD8 responses and likely underestimated virus-specific expansions by missing private and CD4 specificities.

Regarding this clonotype: The antigen it recognizes is unknown. No base qualities exist here, and no much larger clone lies one base off it.

CDR1 and CDR2 are drawn from the germline V gene (reference sequence): GTSNPN, SVGIG. Relative to germline, V is 1 base shorter and J is 9 bases shorter, with 16 bases between their ends. From cysteine to phenylalanine, the CDR3 is 14 amino acids long. Here the CDR3 DNA is all that survives: 42 bases in frame from base 1. This was a case-control study nested in a cohort of healthcare workers in London, UK, who had nasopharyngeal swab PCR tests and blood samples taken every week. Healthcare workers were recruited between 23 and 31 March 2020, during the week of the UK lockdown, and were followed weekly for up to about 15 weeks. Receptor amplification or capture employed 5' RACE. The listed sequencing device is NextSeq 500. To correct for sequencing error and PCR bias, the TCR library protocol tagged individual cDNA molecules with unique molecular identifiers. TCR alpha and beta chains were both sequenced, and the abundances of alpha and beta sequences in each sample were closely correlated with each other. The paper's data handling went like this. V gene, J gene and CDR3 annotation of TCR sequences was performed with Decombinator V4. Expanded TCRs were defined as changing significantly between any two time points under a Poisson model with p below 0.0001. TCR abundances were normalised to the total number of TCRs sequenced in each sample and reported as counts per million. TRAV1-2 paired with TRAJ12, TRAJ20 or TRAJ33 defined MAIT TCRs, while TRAV10 paired with TRAJ18 defined iNKT TCRs. VDJdb, accessed 1 November 2021, was searched for CMV, EBV and SARS-CoV-2 annotated TCRs, excluding TCRs annotated for multiple antigens. Clones were called with MiXCR by TCRdb after fastp trimmed the public reads at Q25, and only in-frame beta chains were retained. Under each unique CDR3 protein, matching rows form one entry showing the most common genes and DNA. TCRdb assigned the V and J calls; the authors' analysis was not used. This sample is represented by 42,000 or so distinct CDR3 sequences; roughly 10% of them were singletons. Around a fifth of the sample goes to the ten largest clones.

The chain uses TRBV30 and TRBJ2-1; the D gene cannot be named for sure. Sequencing was performed on whole blood. The origin of this receptor is an adult who was a healthcare worker with PCR-confirmed SARS-CoV-2 infection or an uninfected control (not recorded which). CDR3 reads: CAWSGPGIRSEQFF. The DNA reads TGTGCCTGGAGTGGACCCGGCATAAGGAGTGAGCAGTTCTTC.